The clone carrying this T cell receptor (beta chain) showed up just a few times. What it recognizes is unknown. Alongside a J-beta primer mix, a sample-barcoded 5' primer served in a second PCR lasting about 7 to 11 cycles. From the 5' RACE reads, TCRdb called clonotypes with MiXCR, one entry per CDR3 protein. The sample records about 1.5 million distinct CDR3 sequences, 40% to 50% being singletons. The data were taken from a study of blood T cells in healthy people across ages. Findings and limits, study-wide: Strong correlation existed between TCR beta diversity and naive T cell percentage. Higher diversity and more naive CD4+ cells were features of long-lived donors, compared to aged donors.

There were healthy Caucasian individuals from Russia, aged roughly 6 to 95, serving as donors. Each sample used at least 7 million PBMCs. This CDR3 has 12 residues. Germline loops: CDR1 MNHNY, CDR2 SVGAGI (reference sequence). This sequence originates from a woman under 30 in good health. Sequencing used blood. This chain uses TRBV6-6 with TRBJ1-2; the D gene is possibly TRBD1 (6 bases). Here the CDR3 reads CVTGGRHYGYTF. CDR3 sequence (DNA): TGTGTAACGGGGGGCCGACACTATGGCTACACCTTC.